The present T cell receptor (beta chain) was sequenced within a study of CD8 T cells in Susac syndrome. The CDR3 totals 16 residues. Deletions cut 8 bases from V and 0 bases from J, with 17 bases between. Reverse transcription of roughly 0.5 to 1 ug RNA was carried out with random hexamers. TCRdb recomputed calls from the immunoSEQ multiplex PCR reads with MiXCR, one row per CDR3 protein. The table lists 150,000 or so distinct CDR3 sequences, around 90% of them singletons. This chain joins TRBV12-3 or TRBV12-4 and TRBJ2-1; D may be TRBD2 (5 bases). The specimen was CD4+ T cells from PBMCs. The sequence was obtained from a human donor in good health. The CDR3 sequence: CASLSLRGSSYNEQFF. As DNA, the CDR3 is TGTGCCAGCCTTTCCCTTCGGGGAAGCTCCTACAATGAGCAGTTCTTC.